Each of the 5 T cell receptor beta chains below was sequenced from the same sample in a study of OX40 agonist ivuxolimab in advanced cancers. This table comes from immunoSEQ multiplex PCR, and its TCRdb copy is limited to in-frame clones, with some not included. The data show approximately 51,000 clones, over 65% seen once. Sequencing used CD4+ or CD8+ T cells sorted from blood, obtained in a trial of the OX40 agonist ivuxolimab. The source is an adult with an advanced solid tumor such as melanoma, head and neck, liver or kidney cancer.

This clone occurred a few times. The J gene is TRBJ1-1, the V gene TRBV2; D is possibly TRBD1 (6 bases). Germline V gives CDR1 SNHLY, CDR2 FYNNEI. There are 12 residues in the CDR3. V was pared by 6 bases and J by 7 bases, with 12 bases between. The CDR3 DNA follows: TGTGCCAGCAGGGAACAGGGATATGAAGCTTTCTTT. This translates into CASREQGYEAFF.

This clone was detected once. The genes are TRBV5-4 and TRBJ1-5, with a tentative D call TRBD1 (5 bases). The germline gives CDR1 SGHNT, CDR2 YYREEE (reference sequence). Trimming stripped 7 bases from V and 1 base from J, with 18 bases between. The CDR3 is made up of 16 amino acids. The CDR3 nucleotides are TGTGCCAGCGCCGAAGGGGCATATTGGAGCAATCAGCCCCAGCATTTT. Amino acid sequence: CASAEGAYWSNQPQHF.

The chain links TRBV28 to TRBJ1-5; D uncertain. The CDR3 is 14 amino acids. The germline V gene encodes CDR1 MDHEN and CDR2 SYDVKM. The V and J ends lost 1 base and 6 bases respectively, with 10 bases between them. CDR3 sequence reads: CASSLFSGSQPQHF. CDR3 bases: TGTGCCAGCAGTTTATTTTCTGGATCTCAGCCCCAGCATTTT.

The V call is TRBV10-1, the J call TRBJ1-2; D not certain. CDR3 length equals 12 residues. Trimming cost V 3 bases and J 4 bases, with 6 bases left between them. Looked up from germline, CDR1 is WNHNN and CDR2 is SYGVQD (reference sequence). The CDR3 is CASSDGSYGYTF. CDR3 coding DNA: TGCGCCAGCAGTGACGGCTCCTATGGCTACACCTTC.

This clone is labeled as large. The chain employs TRBV20-1 and TRBJ1-1, with TRBD1 as a possible D gene (5 bases). The germline V gene encodes CDR1 DFQATT and CDR2 SNEGSKA (reference sequence). The CDR3 covers 11 residues. Trimming pared 6 bases from V and 4 bases from J, leaving 9 bases between. The CDR3 DNA sequence: TGCAGTGCCAGGGAGGCCACTGAAGCTTTCTTT. Translation: CSAREATEAFF.